This TCR beta chain was obtained from a study of OX40 agonist ivuxolimab in advanced cancers. Study details: Intravenous ivuxolimab was administered to patients every 2 weeks at 0.01 to 10 mg/kg. Among those enrolled, mean age was approximately 62 years (range about 23 to 85) and 82.7% were male.

Clones were read by immunoSEQ multiplex PCR, and TCRdb kept only the in-frame ones, dropping some. The profile shows about 82,000 clones, roughly nine tenths of them singletons. Samples were taken at baseline and on day 1 of cycles 4 and 7. CDR3 length: 14 amino acids. The receptor was derived from an adult with an advanced solid tumor such as melanoma, head and neck, liver or kidney cancer. Sequenced here: CD4+ or CD8+ T cells sorted from blood, sampled in a trial of the OX40 agonist ivuxolimab. V is TRBV12-2 and J is TRBJ2-7; the D segment call TRBD1 is taken from the table without a DNA check. TRBV12-2 is an annotated pseudogene. The CDR3 DNA reads as TGTGCAAGTCGCTTTGGGACAGGGGGCGACGAGCAGTACTTC. It encodes CASRFGTGGDEQYF.